This entry concerns a single T cell receptor beta chain. Some clones are missing from TCRdb's copy, which holds only in-frame ones; the method was immunoSEQ multiplex PCR. The sample yields approximately 53,000 clones, around 89% seen once. This record comes from a study of T cell changes during pregnancy in multiple sclerosis. This CDR3 contains 15 residues. The V end was cut by 5 bases, the J end by 2 bases, with 15 bases between. CDR1 is SGHAT and CDR2 is FQNNGV in the germline V gene. The chain links TRBV11-2 to TRBJ1-1; the D gene is possibly TRBD1 (6 bases). The sequence derives from a female donor in good health, enrolled as a control in a pregnancy study. This sample comprised peripheral blood, obtained after pregnancy. The CDR3: CASSQIAGANTEAFF. The DNA of the CDR3 is TGTGCCAGCAGCCAAATCGCAGGGGCTAACACTGAAGCTTTCTTT.